Listed below are T cell receptor beta chains from one sample, sequenced in a study of T-cell reconstitution after alpha-beta-depleted transplantation in children. Via MiXCR, TCRdb re-called the PCR reads, giving one row per CDR3 protein. The table shows some 140,000 distinct CDR3 sequences, with more than 9.5% occurring only once. Sequencing was performed on PBMCs, mostly from graft donor cells, taken 180 days after TCRalphabeta/CD19-depleted stem cell transplant. The receptors here all came from a girl under three years old who had a stem cell transplant for combined immunodeficiency, so the T cells may come from the graft donor. CDR3s include the opening cysteine and the closing phenylalanine or tryptophan. D genes are given only for firm matches. Expanded clones get a size class; other rows say once, few or many, or leave the size out.

CDR3 DNA,CDR3 protein,clone size,V gene,D gene,J gene
TGCAGTGCCTCGAGACAGGGGCCTCAAGAGACCCAGTACTTC,CSASRQGPQETQYF,.,TRBV20-1,TRBD1,TRBJ2-5
TGTGCCAGCAGCTTAGCGCCGGCAGCCTGGGAGCAGTACTTC,CASSLAPAAWEQYF,few,TRBV7-2,.,TRBJ2-7
TGTGCCAGCAGCGTAGATTATACCCATCAGCCCCAGCATTTT,CASSVDYTHQPQHF,few,TRBV9,.,TRBJ1-5
TGTGCCAGCAGTCCTCCGGGACTAGCGGCAGAGACCCAGTACTTC,CASSPPGLAAETQYF,few,TRBV28,TRBD2,TRBJ2-5
TGCAGCGTCAGGACTCCCTACAATGAGCAGTTCTTC,CSVRTPYNEQFF,.,TRBV29-1,.,TRBJ2-1
TGTGCCAGCAGCACGAGGGGCGATCATAAAGAGACCCAGTACTTC,CASSTRGDHKETQYF,few,TRBV28,.,TRBJ2-5
TGCAGTGCTCAGGGGGGCAGTCAAGAGACCCAGTACTTC,CSAQGGSQETQYF,.,TRBV20-1,.,TRBJ2-5
TGTGCCATCAGTGAGATCTCTGTTGGTCCCGAGGAGACCGGGGAGCTGTTTTTT,CAISEISVGPEETGELFF,.,TRBV10-3,.,TRBJ2-2
TGCAGTGCTAGAGATTGGGAAGACACTGAAGCTTTCTTT,CSARDWEDTEAFF,few,TRBV20-1,.,TRBJ1-1
TGTGCCAGCAGTTCCACAGGAACCCAAGAGACCCAGTACTTC,CASSSTGTQETQYF,.,TRBV5-4,.,TRBJ2-5
TGTGCCAGCAGCTCCGGGACAGGGATGACCGGGGAGCTGTTTTTT,CASSSGTGMTGELFF,many,TRBV7-2,TRBD1,TRBJ2-2
TGTGCCACCAGTGACCCCGGTAGGACGTTCAATTTTGATGAGCAGTTCTTC,CATSDPGRTFNFDEQFF,few,TRBV24-1,.,TRBJ2-1
TGTGCCAGTAGTTCGCCCCCGGGGACAGGATTAGGCAATCAGCCCCAGCATTTT,CASSSPPGTGLGNQPQHF,.,TRBV19,TRBD1,TRBJ1-5
TGTGCCAGCAGCTGGGACAGCTCCTATAATTCACCCCTCCACTTT,CASSWDSSYNSPLHF,few,TRBV7-2,TRBD1,TRBJ1-6
TGTGCCAGCAGCCAGGGGCAGGGGGCGGTGGGGAACACTGAAGCTTTCTTT,CASSQGQGAVGNTEAFF,few,TRBV6-1,TRBD1,TRBJ1-1
TGTGCCATCAGCTACAGGTCCTTCTCTGGAAACACCATATATTTT,CAISYRSFSGNTIYF,.,TRBV10-3,.,TRBJ1-3
TGCAGCGTGGTCGGCAGGGGGGACACTGAAGCTTTCTTT,CSVVGRGDTEAFF,few,TRBV29-1,TRBD1,TRBJ1-1
TGTGCCAGCAGCGTAGGTAGCATGATGAACACTGAAGCTTTCTTT,CASSVGSMMNTEAFF,.,TRBV9,.,TRBJ1-1
TGTGCCAGCAGCTCAGGGGTCTGGACTAATGAAAAACTGTTTTTT,CASSSGVWTNEKLFF,.,TRBV7-7,.,TRBJ1-4
TGTGCCAGCAGCCAGGACAACCCTAATTCACCCCTCCACTTT,CASSQDNPNSPLHF,.,TRBV14,.,TRBJ1-6
TGTGCCAGCAGTGGACAGGGCAGAGTGGCCCAGCATTTT,CASSGQGRVAQHF,.,TRBV6-2/TRBV6-3,TRBD1,TRBJ1-5
TGCAGTGCTAGTTCTGAAGATACGCAGTATTTT,CSASSEDTQYF,many,TRBV20-1,.,TRBJ2-3
TGTGCCAGCAGCGTTGTCGAGCGGCCTGTCACCGGGGAGCTGTTTTTT,CASSVVERPVTGELFF,many,TRBV9,.,TRBJ2-2
TGTGCCAGCAGCTCACAGGGGGCCAACTACGAGCAGTACTTC,CASSSQGANYEQYF,few,TRBV28,TRBD1,TRBJ2-7
TGTGCCAGCAGCCGGGGGGCGGGAGCCTACGAGCAGTACTTC,CASSRGAGAYEQYF,few,TRBV5-5,.,TRBJ2-7
TGTGCTAGCGGGGGGGACACCGGGGAGCTGTTTTTT,CASGGDTGELFF,.,TRBV30,TRBD2,TRBJ2-2
TGTGCCAGCTCACTGGGGACTAGCGGCGGCAATGAGCAGTTCTTC,CASSLGTSGGNEQFF,many,TRBV18,TRBD2,TRBJ2-1